This TCR beta chain was sequenced for a study of PD-1 blockade in classical Hodgkin lymphoma. Overall study: Patients were given intravenous nivolumab, 3 mg/kg, every 2 weeks.

Germline values: CDR1 SGHRS, CDR2 YFSETQ. This CDR3 region has 16 residues. Trimming took off 4 bases at V and 1 base at J, with 17 bases between the two ends. Each patient's relapse followed autologous stem cell transplantation, and brentuximab vedotin exposure varied. Assay used: immunoSEQ multiplex PCR; TCRdb lists only in-frame clones, some missing. The table has about 110,000 clones, 80% to 90% seen once. Study findings and constraints: Patients with an early start, nivolumab under 1 year after ASCT, were excluded. Unlike CD8+ TCR diversity, which did not rise significantly by C4D1, CD4+ TCR diversity did. Similar baseline diversity was found in complete responders and newly diagnosed patients.

Concerning this clone: Its antigen remains unidentified.

The TCR sequence derives from a human donor with classical Hodgkin lymphoma. This chain joins TRBV5-1 and TRBJ1-1; D remains ambiguous. The sample was peripheral blood mononuclear cells (PBMCs), taken before the second cycle of nivolumab. CDR3 DNA sequence: TGCGCCAGCAGCCCAGCAATACGAGTCGGGAACACTGAAGCTTTCTTT. It encodes CASSPAIRVGNTEAFF. Looking up the rest from reference TRBV5-1 and TRBJ1-1 gives the full variable domain: KAGVTQTPRYLIKTRGQQVTLSCSPISGHRSVSWYQQTPGQGLQFLFEYFSETQRNKGNFPGRFSGRQFSNSRSEMNVSTLELGDSALYLCASSPAIRVGNTEAFFGQGTRLTVV.